Each of the 14 T cell receptor beta chains below was sequenced from the same sample in a study of blood T cell repertoires in COVID-19 (dated by TCRdb to 2020 to 2021). To prepare the library, the immunoSEQ multiplex PCR assay was applied. This is the immuneACCESS table as TCRdb keeps it, with only in-frame sequences that have V and J called. A part of the clones is gone; compared with another copy, unresolved V genes explain less than half, and the rest is unexplained. The sample table contains approximately 250,000 clones; only one count was recorded for 86% of them. About 8.7% of the sample goes to the ten largest clones. Sequenced input: peripheral blood. The receptors here all came from a man aged 40-49 years with active or convalescent COVID-19.

The V call is TRBV3-1 (or the pseudogene TRBV3-2), the J call TRBJ2-7; 15 positions agree with TRBD2. Trimming took 4 bases from V and 7 from J; bases not matched to a gene: 11. This CDR3 has 17 amino acids. Germline V gene sequence: CDR1 LGHDT, CDR2 YNNKEL (reference sequence). DNA of the CDR3: TGTGCCAGCAGCCCCACGGGACTAGCGGGAGGTGAGGGGGAGCAGTACTTC. This sequence encodes CASSPTGLAGGEGEQYF.

This chain connects TRBV28 to TRBJ2-1, with 8 bases identical to TRBD2. Trimming removed 10 bases from V and 6 bases from J; junction bases left unmatched: 14. The CDR3 has 15 amino acids. Per the germline V gene, CDR1 is MDHEN and CDR2 is SYDVKM. CDR3 sequence reads: CATALGGGLGNEQFF. CDR3 nucleotides: TGTGCCACCGCCCTTGGCGGGGGGCTGGGCAATGAGCAGTTCTTC. Variable domain in full (rest from reference TRBV28 and TRBJ2-1): DVKVTQSSRYLVKRTGEKVFLECVQDMDHENMFWYRQDPGLGLRLIYFSYDVKMKEKGDIPEGYSVSREKKERFSLILESASTNQTSMYLCATALGGGLGNEQFFGPGTRLTVL.

The chain carries TRBV3-1 (or the pseudogene TRBV3-2) and TRBJ2-7; D is unclear. V was trimmed by 1 base and J by 2 bases, leaving 12 bases between them. Per germline, CDR1 LGHDT and CDR2 YNNKEL (reference sequence). The CDR3 is 15 residues long. This chain's CDR3 is CASSQGPGATYEQYF. CDR3 in DNA: TGTGCCAGCAGCCAAGGCCCAGGTGCCACCTACGAGCAGTACTTC.

This clone was seen ten or more times. The chain joins TRBV6-6 to TRBJ2-1; TRBD2 might be the D (5 bases). The CDR3 length is 15 residues. In germline, CDR1 is MNHNY, CDR2 SVGAGI (reference sequence). V shed 1 base and J shed 6 bases, with 13 bases lying between them. CDR3 loop: CASSYYEDGVNEQFF. CDR3 DNA sequence: TGTGCCAGCAGTTACTATGAGGACGGGGTCAATGAGCAGTTCTTC.

The chain joins TRBV30 to TRBJ1-5; 7 nucleotides line up with TRBD1. J gave up 4 bases and V 5 bases, and 5 bases lay outside the gene matches. The CDR3 consists of 13 residues. Germline V CDR1 and CDR2: GTSNPN, SVGIG (reference sequence). The CDR3 DNA is TGTGCCTGGTCGACAGGGCCGAATCAGCCCCAGCATTTT. As protein: CAWSTGPNQPQHF.

V gene TRBV6-5 combines with J gene TRBJ1-6; no clear D gene. The germline CDR1 and CDR2 sequences are MNHEY and SVGAGI. The CDR3 consists of 13 residues. Trimming took off 7 bases at V and 8 bases at J, with 12 bases between the two ends. The CDR3 region is CASTVKADSPLHF. CDR3 DNA: TGTGCCAGCACGGTAAAGGCGGATTCACCCCTCCACTTT.

The chain combines TRBV5-1 with TRBJ2-3; the match to TRBD2 covers 9 bases. This CDR3 has 16 residues. Germline V gene lookup returns CDR1 SGHRS and CDR2 YFSETQ. Germline trimming cut 4 bases from V and 8 bases from J; bases unmatched to any gene: 14. CDR3 sequence reads: CASSLGTSQTWGTQYF. DNA for the CDR3: TGCGCCAGCAGCCTAGGGACTAGCCAGACGTGGGGTACGCAGTATTTT. The variable domain in full, with the rest retrieved from reference TRBV5-1 and TRBJ2-3, is KAGVTQTPRYLIKTRGQQVTLSCSPISGHRSVSWYQQTPGQGLQFLFEYFSETQRNKGNFPGRFSGRQFSNSRSEMNVSTLELGDSALYLCASSLGTSQTWGTQYFGPGTRLTVL.

The gene calls are TRBV5-4 and TRBJ2-7, with 10 bases lining up with TRBD2. This CDR3 is built from 14 residues. Germline V lookup: CDR1 SGHNT, CDR2 YYREEE (reference sequence). J gave up 4 bases and V 5 bases, and 6 bases lay outside the gene matches. This CDR3 is CASSSGTSEYEQYF. The CDR3, as DNA: TGTGCCAGCAGTTCCGGGACTAGCGAGTACGAGCAGTACTTC.

The chain's CDR3 is CASSASSGRAYEQYF. The DNA for the CDR3 is TGTGCCAGCAGCGCGTCTAGCGGGAGGGCCTACGAGCAGTACTTC. The chain couples TRBV9 to TRBJ2-7; TRBD2 aligns across 12 bases. V shed 3 bases, J shed 2 bases, and the junction held 3 bases outside the gene matches. The CDR3 runs 15 residues. CDR1 and CDR2 (germline): SGDLS, YYNGEE.

This sequence joins TRBV28 and TRBJ2-6, with D possibly TRBD1 on 5 matching bases. Between the trimmed V and J ends, which lost 5 bases and 0 bases, there was a span of 8 bases. Germline-derived CDR1 and CDR2 are MDHEN and SYDVKM. CDR3 size: 15 residues. The CDR3 protein is CASSQGGSGANVLTF. CDR3 bases: TGTGCCAGCAGTCAGGGTGGCTCTGGGGCCAACGTCCTGACTTTC.

The CDR3 sequence: CASSTAGGGDSPLHF. CDR3 sequence (DNA): TGTGCCAGCAGTACAGCAGGAGGTGGCGATTCACCCCTCCACTTT. V gene TRBV6-5 combines with J gene TRBJ1-6, with D unresolved. Trimming left V 5 bases short and J 8 bases short, with 16 bases between. CDR3 length: 15 amino acids. Germline V gives CDR1 MNHEY, CDR2 SVGAGI.

This sequence joins TRBV3-1 (or the pseudogene TRBV3-2) and TRBJ2-5, with no clear D. The length of the CDR3 is 14 residues. V was pared by 4 bases and J by 1 base, with 10 bases between. Per the germline V gene, CDR1 is LGHDT and CDR2 is YNNKEL (reference sequence). The CDR3 spells CASSLRGSQETQYF. As DNA, the CDR3 is TGTGCCAGCAGCCTCCGTGGTAGCCAAGAGACCCAGTACTTC.

The rearrangement uses TRBV29-1 and TRBJ2-3; D is perhaps TRBD1 (6 bases). Trimming left V 7 bases short and J 2 bases short, with 13 bases between. This CDR3 has 13 amino acids. Germline CDR1 SQVTM, CDR2 ANQGSEA. CDR3 in DNA: TGCAGCGCAGGACAGCTAGACACAGATACGCAGTATTTT. This encodes CSAGQLDTDTQYF.

This chain connects TRBV5-6 to TRBJ2-5; TRBD1 is a possible D gene (6 bases). V was trimmed by 2 bases and J by 5 bases, leaving 16 bases between them. CDR3 length equals 15 residues. Germline-derived CDR1 and CDR2 are SGHDT and YYEEEE. The DNA of the CDR3 is TGTGCCAGCAGCTTTACGAGGGGGTCATGGGAGACCCAGTACTTC. Its translation is CASSFTRGSWETQYF.